These T cell receptor beta chains were read from a single sample in a study of beta chain features in type 1 diabetes. Produced via immunoSEQ multiplex PCR; TCRdb's table is partial and in-frame only. Among 150,000 to 200,000 clones listed, about 8.1% were seen once. The sequencing input was central memory CD4+ T cells from blood. The source of these receptors is a woman aged 18 to 35 with type 1 diabetes. Both conserved end residues are part of each CDR3. Fields, in order: clone size, V gene, J gene, D gene, CDR3 protein. A D gene is named only where the DNA matches it firmly. Clone size is shown for a subset of rows, as once, few, many or a class of expanded clone.

-	TRBV7-9	TRBJ1-2	-	CASSLAASYGYTF
few	TRBV23-1	TRBJ1-5	-	CASSQSVRGCQPQHF
-	TRBV2	TRBJ2-1	-	CASSAGKEQFF
-	TRBV14	TRBJ1-5	-	CASRLRVKPPYSNQPQHF
-	TRBV4-2	TRBJ2-2	TRBD2	CASSPRTSGNTGELFF
many	TRBV28	TRBJ2-7	TRBD2	CASSLAGGGSDEQYF
few	TRBV2	TRBJ2-3	-	CASSPLEDTQYF
few	TRBV28	TRBJ2-4	-	CASSLFSVAKNIQYF
few	TRBV7-2	TRBJ2-1	-	CASSLFTMSGDRNEQFF
few	TRBV7-9	TRBJ2-3	TRBD1	CASRTTGEGTDTQYF
few	TRBV10-3	TRBJ2-5	-	CAISESNSKETQYF
-	TRBV2	TRBJ1-6	TRBD1	CASTGTGHSPLHF
few	TRBV7-2	TRBJ2-1	TRBD2	CASRPGTGGSRGNEQFF
few	TRBV19	TRBJ2-3	TRBD2	CAIRPGGSYTDTQYF
few	TRBV30	TRBJ2-1	-	CAWSVLGGEQFF
-	TRBV7-9	TRBJ2-7	TRBD1	CASSLEGGGEQYF
few	TRBV10-3	TRBJ2-7	TRBD1	CATSGTGRYEQYF
-	TRBV2	TRBJ2-7	TRBD2	CASSFRLAGDTYEQYF
few	TRBV7-2	TRBJ2-1	TRBD2	CASSQAGTSGYNEQFF
-	TRBV5-1	TRBJ2-1	TRBD2	CASSLGSGGTHNEQFF
few	TRBV30	TRBJ1-4	TRBD1	CAWRFTGGDEKLFF
few	TRBV5-4	TRBJ1-1	TRBD1	CASSFGTGRAFF
few	TRBV4-3	TRBJ1-2	-	CASSLYPKGEANYGYTF
-	TRBV9	TRBJ1-1	-	CASSVEPRGGTEAFF
-	TRBV7-2	TRBJ2-7	TRBD2	CASSLGLAGYEQYF
-	TRBV18	TRBJ2-1	-	CASSPLTDEQFF
few	TRBV7-2	TRBJ2-7	TRBD2	CASSASGGLSYEQYF
-	TRBV2	TRBJ2-1	-	CARSGVPTTEQFF
few	TRBV5-1	TRBJ1-2	-	CASSLGGRDRRGYTF
-	TRBV29-1	TRBJ2-1	-	CSVASLHNEQFF
-	TRBV4-3	TRBJ2-2	TRBD2	CASSRTSGKGAGELFF
few	TRBV7-2	TRBJ2-3	TRBD1	CASSLVQGIDTQYF
few	TRBV18	TRBJ2-2	-	CASSPSSRGTGELFF